This T cell receptor (beta chain) is from a study of cytomegalovirus exposure and HLA in healthy donors (dated by TCRdb to 2016 to 2017). Concerning the study at large: In an earlier analysis of 587 of the donors, 250 to 300 Gb of sequence data and 120 million or so unique TCR beta sequences from about 179 million T cells were reported. An early release that covered several hundred HLA-typed donors contained approximately 300 gigabases of sequencing data and around 85 million unique TCR sequences. The genetic ancestry cluster associated with self-reported Caucasian donors included 81% of the 300 to 450 genotyped donors. The study aimed to test whether cataloging public T cell receptors could reveal signatures of past pathogen exposure. The T cell repertoires of under 700 subjects were profiled by immunosequencing and related to cytomegalovirus serostatus. A separate validation cohort of roughly 110 different subjects was used in addition to the roughly 640-subject first cohort. The study combined high-throughput TCR immunosequencing, statistical association of individual TCRs with disease status, and machine learning to predict cytomegalovirus infection status. A later analysis re-analyzed previously published TCR beta repertoires from 650 to 800 donors and added high-resolution HLA genotyping to study TCR occurrence patterns. The later analysis used no new phenotypic data to find candidate immune exposures, relying instead on TCR beta sequences and their occurrence across donors. To decide whether each TCR beta V gene segment behaved as functional or pseudogenic, an earlier analysis of some 600 of the donors relied on high-throughput TCR beta sequencing. Donor age, sex, ethnicity and CMV serostatus were compiled together with the repertoire data. A later genetic analysis took genome-wide SNP genotypes for about three fifths of the 666 donors and used that subset as a discovery cohort. All discovery cohort repertoires had been generated on a single sequencing platform. Class I and class II HLA loci were covered by the typing at four-digit resolution. The number of typed donors differed by locus: about 620-630 for A, B, C, DRB1 and DQB1; approximately 530 for DQA1; approximately 600 for DPA1; and about 470 for DPB1. Several DR-DQ haplotypes were treated as single units for association and clustering because of strong linkage in the cohort. Across some 400 genotyped donors of the cohort, an average of approximately 240,000 unique TCR beta nucleotide sequences per donor were sequenced, and 15% to 20% of those sequences were non-productive. Overall study outcomes, separate from this receptor: Several of the top co-occurrence clusters appeared to be linked to parvovirus B19, influenza, CMV and Epstein-Barr virus, according to a later analysis. At a false discovery rate of 0.05, a later analysis linked 16,000 or so TCR beta sequences to specific HLA alleles. The authors suggested that the approach could potentially be generalized to other disease states and immunological phenotypes. According to a later genetic analysis, donors in an Asian-associated ancestry cluster had fewer N-insertions in productive TCRs than the roughly 670-donor mean. In vitro tests confirmed that a few of the cytomegalovirus-associated TCR beta chains recognize cytomegalovirus antigens. Because counts were too low, 15 to 20 rarely observed V segments, including chromosome 9 orphons, were excluded from the earlier analysis of around 640 of the donors. A further reported finding was that TCR beta sequences accurately predicted the HLA-A and HLA-B alleles for most subjects in the first cohort. The classifier was reported to diagnose cytomegalovirus status with high specificity and sensitivity in both the original cohort and the validation cohort. Broadly in line with IMGT annotations, most TCR beta V segments showed up in productive rearrangements about 87% or about 30% of the time in an earlier analysis of 587 of the donors. Roughly uniform sequencing depth across donors was assumed in presence/absence analyses, although this assumption may not hold. Only TCR beta chains were sequenced in this cohort, and the absence of alpha or paired-chain data limited detectable features. A cluster of highly shared sequence variants was judged likely to represent a technical artifact of the sequencing pipeline. Strong co-occurrence of HLA alleles, especially DR and DQ, made assigning TCR associations to individual alleles difficult. Most TCR sequences were observed very rarely across donors, whereas some public TCRs were present in many individuals. CMV serostatus was the only immune exposure information available for the cohort. HLA typing was unavailable for some donors at each locus, so association tests used only the typed subset. Linkage disequilibrium might explain the correlated functional status among segregating V segments, but an unknown experimental factor could not be excluded. In a later analysis, HLA-associated TCR beta chains were found to be more clonally expanded and to have lower generation probabilities than equally common non-associated chains. According to a later analysis, most CMV-associated TCR beta chains appeared to be HLA-restricted, and the HLA associations seemed to be driven largely by CMV exposure. According to a later analysis, TCR association rates differed among HLA loci, with DRB1 alleles showing the most associated TCRs and HLA-C alleles showing the fewest. In a later genetic analysis, a missense DCLRE1C variant was associated with V-gene and J-gene trimming of TCR beta chains, and the association was replicated in an independent cohort. Some IMGT-functional V segments, including TRBV6-2 and TRBV6-3, could not be told apart with the 87-base-pair reads, so those segments were excluded. The study listed 150 to 200 TCR beta chains as associated with cytomegalovirus.

Libraries were constructed by the immunoSEQ multiplex PCR assay. A mixture of 60 forward primers for TCR Vbeta segments and 13 reverse primers for TCR Jbeta segments was used in the multiplex PCR. The CDR3 region of rearranged TCR beta genes was amplified from genomic DNA by a multiplex PCR assay. On the Illumina HiSeq System, the amplified TCR beta libraries were sequenced as 87-base-pair reads. Under the source paper's analysis protocol: Across the 670 or so repertoires, a later analysis counted tens of millions of unique TCR beta chains, 8.5 million to 12 million of which were shared by at least two donors. A nearest-neighbor algorithm error-corrected the raw reads and collapsed the reads into unique sequences, merging closely related sequences to remove PCR and sequencing errors. To assign V, D and J gene segments, CDR3 sequences were aligned to IMGT reference sequences. For a sequence to be retained, a match of at least six nucleotides to both a V gene segment and a J gene segment was required. A rearrangement counted as productive if the CDR3 had no stop codons and remained in frame with V and J, and every other rearrangement counted as non-productive. Following IMGT convention, CDR3 was defined as the stretch from the second conserved V-encoded cysteine to the conserved J-encoded phenylalanine. The earlier analysis of some 580 of the donors excluded any sequence lacking an unambiguous match to a single V gene segment. In an earlier analysis of several hundred of the donors, a V segment was called functional when productive rearrangements were above 56.7%, and segregating when the standard deviation between donors exceeded 5%. A statistical classification framework was developed to diagnose cytomegalovirus status using the catalog of TCR beta chain sequences. In a later analysis, TCR nucleotide sequences were compared against IMGT/GENE-DB human TR gene sequences so that V and J genes could be assigned. In a later analysis, CDR3 sequences and most-parsimonious VDJ recombination scenarios were assigned using the TCRdist pipeline. In a later analysis, each TCR beta chain was defined by its CDR3 amino acid sequence together with its V-gene family, and reads lacking a unique V-gene family were excluded. To address suspected cross-contamination and a sequencing artifact, a later analysis removed approximately 600 highly shared, low-generation-probability nucleotide sequences. For each public chain, a later analysis derived a clonal expansion index from normalized ranks of inferred template counts within each repertoire. In a later analysis, generation probabilities were computed with a VDJ recombination model fitted to out-of-frame rearrangements, and the resulting probabilities were checked against IGoR. In a later analysis, TCR-TCR, TCR-HLA and TCR-CMV co-occurrence was scored with hypergeometric tests, and a repertoire-size bias correction was applied to TCR pairs. To estimate false discovery rates, a later analysis permuted the HLA or CMV assignments 20 times. In a later analysis, co-occurring TCRs were grouped using DBSCAN, with TCRdist sequence similarity added in when clustering inside HLA-allele-positive subsets. For co-occurrence clustering, repertoires with fewer than 30,000 or more than 120,000 public chains were excluded, along with several repertoires with anomalous nucleotide sharing. What TCRdb holds here is the immuneACCESS table cut down to in-frame rearrangements. Part of the clones is not present; checked against another copy, under half of the missing clones reflect an unresolved V gene, and the others are unexplained. For V, J and clone size, that table is used; D and trimming come from the DNA. The sample includes 100,000 to 150,000 clones, with roughly 80% observed a single time. The ten largest clones add up to approximately 1.1% of the sample.

Concerning this clone: It lacks a known antigen. No much larger clone exists at a distance of one base, and base qualities are not known.

Counted from cysteine to phenylalanine, this CDR3 has 14 amino acids. Just CDR3 DNA is preserved here, 42 bases in frame from base 1. Trimming at the junction amounts to 0 bases on V and 5 bases on J, and the germline ends lie 10 bases apart. Based on the germline V gene, the CDR1 and CDR2 sequences are SGDLS and YYNGEE. In total, more than 500 healthy bone marrow donors made up the cohort. Cohort members were all nominally healthy when sampled, although unrecorded immune exposures were likely present. The donor was CMV seronegative and was included in the group of approximately 350 seronegative cohort members. A peripheral blood sample was provided by each donor, and peripheral blood mononuclear cells were used for TCR beta sequencing. Genomic DNA extraction from the blood cell samples was performed with the Qiagen DNeasy Blood Extraction Kit.

The receptor comes from a boy between 5 and 17 years old in good health and CMV-seronegative. Recombination joined TRBV9 with TRBJ2-3; perhaps TRBD2 is the D gene, with 6 bases matching. The material sequenced was PBMCs. CDR3 sequence: CASSVGWGGDTQYF. The DNA sequence is given as TGTGCCAGCAGCGTAGGCTGGGGAGGAGATACGCAGTATTTT.